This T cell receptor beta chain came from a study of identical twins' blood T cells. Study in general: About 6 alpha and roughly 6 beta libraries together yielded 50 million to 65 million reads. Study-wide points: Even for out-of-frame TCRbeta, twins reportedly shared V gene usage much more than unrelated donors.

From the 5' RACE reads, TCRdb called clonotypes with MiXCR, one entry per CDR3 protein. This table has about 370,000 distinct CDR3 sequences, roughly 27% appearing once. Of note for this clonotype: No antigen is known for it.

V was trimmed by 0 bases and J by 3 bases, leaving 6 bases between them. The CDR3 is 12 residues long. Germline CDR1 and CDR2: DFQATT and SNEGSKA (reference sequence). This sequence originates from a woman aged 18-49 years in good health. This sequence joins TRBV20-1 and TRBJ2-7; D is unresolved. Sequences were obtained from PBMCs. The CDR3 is CSARDHGYEQYF. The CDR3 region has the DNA TGCAGTGCTAGAGATCACGGCTACGAGCAGTACTTC.